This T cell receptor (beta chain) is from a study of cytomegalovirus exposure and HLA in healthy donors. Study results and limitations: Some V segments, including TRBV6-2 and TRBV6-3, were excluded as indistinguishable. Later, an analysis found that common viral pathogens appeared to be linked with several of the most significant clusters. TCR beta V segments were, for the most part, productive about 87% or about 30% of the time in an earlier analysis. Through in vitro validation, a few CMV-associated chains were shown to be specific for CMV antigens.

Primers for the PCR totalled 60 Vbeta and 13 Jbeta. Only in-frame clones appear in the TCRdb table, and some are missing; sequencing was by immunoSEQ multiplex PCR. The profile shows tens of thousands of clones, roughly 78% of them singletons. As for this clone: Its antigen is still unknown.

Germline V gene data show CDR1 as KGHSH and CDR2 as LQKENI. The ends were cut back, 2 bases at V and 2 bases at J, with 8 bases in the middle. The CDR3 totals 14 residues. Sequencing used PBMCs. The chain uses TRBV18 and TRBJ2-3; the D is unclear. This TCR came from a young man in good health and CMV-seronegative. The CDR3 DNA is TGTGCCAGCTCACCATCCCCTATCACAGATACGCAGTATTTT. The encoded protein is CASSPSPITDTQYF.